This T cell receptor beta chain was found in a study of T-cell reconstitution after alpha-beta-depleted transplantation in children. During its preparation, the TCRbeta library received unique molecular identifiers. One entry per CDR3 protein, called by TCRdb with MiXCR from the PCR reads. The table lists about 230,000 distinct CDR3 sequences, 7.5% to 10% of them singletons. Only a few counts were recorded for this clonotype. This sample comprised PBMCs from the stem cell graft donor, obtained from the stem cell graft. This sequence was found in a human donor who donated a stem cell graft to a child with SCID.

The CDR3 here is CASSPPGRSSYEQYF. The CDR3 DNA is TGTGCCAGCAGCCCCCCGGGTAGGAGTTCCTACGAGCAGTACTTC. The chain couples TRBV5-6 to TRBJ2-7; D is uncertain. Trimming left V 4 bases short and J 1 base short, with 15 bases between. Germline V gives CDR1 SGHDT, CDR2 YYEEEE. The CDR3 has 15 residues.